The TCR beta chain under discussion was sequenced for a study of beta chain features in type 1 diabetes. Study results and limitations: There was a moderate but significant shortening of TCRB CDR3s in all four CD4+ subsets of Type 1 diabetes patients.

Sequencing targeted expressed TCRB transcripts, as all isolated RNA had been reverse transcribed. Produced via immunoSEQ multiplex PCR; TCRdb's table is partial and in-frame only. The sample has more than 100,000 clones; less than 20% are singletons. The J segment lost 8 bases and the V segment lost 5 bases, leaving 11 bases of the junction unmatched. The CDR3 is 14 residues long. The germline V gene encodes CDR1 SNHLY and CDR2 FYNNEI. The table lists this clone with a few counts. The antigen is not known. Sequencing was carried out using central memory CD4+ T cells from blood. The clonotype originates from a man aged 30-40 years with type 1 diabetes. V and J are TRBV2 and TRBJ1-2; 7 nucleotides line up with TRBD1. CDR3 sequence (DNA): TGTGCCAGCAGTCTAATTACGACAGGGTCCGGCTACACCTTC. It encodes CASSLITTGSGYTF.